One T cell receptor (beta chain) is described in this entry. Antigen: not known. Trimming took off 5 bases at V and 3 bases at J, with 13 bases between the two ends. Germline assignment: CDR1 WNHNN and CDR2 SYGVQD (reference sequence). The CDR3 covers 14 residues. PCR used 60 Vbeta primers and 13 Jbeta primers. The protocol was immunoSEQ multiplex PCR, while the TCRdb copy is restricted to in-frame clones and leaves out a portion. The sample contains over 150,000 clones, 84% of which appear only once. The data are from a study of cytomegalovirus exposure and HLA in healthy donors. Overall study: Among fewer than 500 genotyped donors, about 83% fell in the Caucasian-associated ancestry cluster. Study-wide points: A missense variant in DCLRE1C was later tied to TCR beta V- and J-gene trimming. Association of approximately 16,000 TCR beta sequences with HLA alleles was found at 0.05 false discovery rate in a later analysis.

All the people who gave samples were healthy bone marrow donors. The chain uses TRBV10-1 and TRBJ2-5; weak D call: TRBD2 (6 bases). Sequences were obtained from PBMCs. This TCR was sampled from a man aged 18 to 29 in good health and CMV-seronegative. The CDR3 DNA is TGCGCCAGCAGTCGATCAACGGGGGAAGAGACCCAGTACTTC. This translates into CASSRSTGEETQYF.